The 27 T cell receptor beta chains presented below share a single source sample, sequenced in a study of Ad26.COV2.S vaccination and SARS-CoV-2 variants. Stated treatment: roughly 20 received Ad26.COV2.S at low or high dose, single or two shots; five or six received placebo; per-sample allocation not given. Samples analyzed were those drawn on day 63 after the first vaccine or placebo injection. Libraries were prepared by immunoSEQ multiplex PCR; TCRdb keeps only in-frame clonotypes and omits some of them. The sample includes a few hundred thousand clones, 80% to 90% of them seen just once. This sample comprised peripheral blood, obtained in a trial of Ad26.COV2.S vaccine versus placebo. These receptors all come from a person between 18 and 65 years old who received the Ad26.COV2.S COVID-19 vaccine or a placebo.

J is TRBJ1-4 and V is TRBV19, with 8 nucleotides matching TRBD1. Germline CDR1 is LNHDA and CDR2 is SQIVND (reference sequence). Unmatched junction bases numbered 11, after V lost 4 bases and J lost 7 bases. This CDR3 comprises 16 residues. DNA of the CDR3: TGTGCCAGTAGTAATCACAGGGGGAAGGAAAGTGAAAAACTGTTTTTT. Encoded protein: CASSNHRGKESEKLFF. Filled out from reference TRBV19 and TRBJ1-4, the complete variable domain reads DGGITQSPKYLFRKEGQNVTLSCEQNLNHDAMYWYRQDPGQGLRLIYYSQIVNDFQKGDIAEGYSVSREKKESFPLTVTSAQKNPTAFYLCASSNHRGKESEKLFFGSGTQLSVL.

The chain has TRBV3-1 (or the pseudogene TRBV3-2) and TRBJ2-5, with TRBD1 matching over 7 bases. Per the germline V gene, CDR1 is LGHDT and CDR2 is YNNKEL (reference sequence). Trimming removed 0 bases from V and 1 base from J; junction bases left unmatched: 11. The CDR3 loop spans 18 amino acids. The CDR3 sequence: CASSQELWTGLVQETQYF. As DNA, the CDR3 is TGTGCCAGCAGCCAAGAATTGTGGACAGGACTCGTCCAAGAGACCCAGTACTTC.

The CDR3 sequence is CASSIRQAGRNQPQHF. CDR3 coding DNA: TGTGCCAGTAGTATACGACAGGCGGGGCGCAATCAGCCCCAGCATTTT. The V call is TRBV19, the J call TRBJ1-5, with D perhaps TRBD1 (6 bases). This CDR3 is built from 16 residues. CDR1 LNHDA and CDR2 SQIVND come from the germline V gene (reference sequence). V lost 2 bases and J lost 2, with 13 bases in between.

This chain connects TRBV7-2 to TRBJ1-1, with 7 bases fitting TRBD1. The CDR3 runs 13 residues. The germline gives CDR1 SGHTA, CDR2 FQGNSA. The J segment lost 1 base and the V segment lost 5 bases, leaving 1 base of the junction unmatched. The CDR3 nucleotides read TGTGCCAGCAGCCGACAGGGGAACACTGAAGCTTTCTTT. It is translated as CASSRQGNTEAFF.

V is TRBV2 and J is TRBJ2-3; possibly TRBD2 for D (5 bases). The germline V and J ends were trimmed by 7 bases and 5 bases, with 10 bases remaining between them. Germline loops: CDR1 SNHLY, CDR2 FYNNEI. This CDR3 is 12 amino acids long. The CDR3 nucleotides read TGTGCCAGCATGAGGGAGCTAGATACGCAGTATTTT. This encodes CASMRELDTQYF.

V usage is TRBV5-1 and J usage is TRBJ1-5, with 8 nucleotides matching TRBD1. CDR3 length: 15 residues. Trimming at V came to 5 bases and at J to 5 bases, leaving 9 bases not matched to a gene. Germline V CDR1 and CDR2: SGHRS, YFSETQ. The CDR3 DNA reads TGCGCCAGCAGTTCAGGACAGGGAGGGCATCAGCCCCAGCATTTT. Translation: CASSSGQGGHQPQHF. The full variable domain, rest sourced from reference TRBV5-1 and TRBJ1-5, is KAGVTQTPRYLIKTRGQQVTLSCSPISGHRSVSWYQQTPGQGLQFLFEYFSETQRNKGNFPGRFSGRQFSNSRSEMNVSTLELGDSALYLCASSSGQGGHQPQHFGDGTRLSIL.

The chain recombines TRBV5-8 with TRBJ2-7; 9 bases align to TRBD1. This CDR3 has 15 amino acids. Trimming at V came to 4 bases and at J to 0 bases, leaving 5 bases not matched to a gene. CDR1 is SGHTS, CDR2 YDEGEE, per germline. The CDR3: CASSITGQGSYEQYF. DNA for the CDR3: TGTGCCAGCAGCATTACGGGACAGGGCTCCTACGAGCAGTACTTC.

The CDR3 reads CASSTTGRSEAFF. Here the CDR3 DNA reads TGTGCCAGTAGTACCACAGGGAGGTCTGAAGCTTTCTTT. V usage is TRBV19 and J usage is TRBJ1-1; maybe TRBD1 (6 bases). Germline V lookup: CDR1 LNHDA, CDR2 SQIVND (reference sequence). This CDR3 is 13 amino acids long. Trimming took 4 bases from V and 6 from J, leaving 12 bases between them.

CDR3 DNA sequence: TGTGCCACCAGCAGAGGGTCAGGTTCCGGGTCACCCCTCCACTTT. As protein: CATSRGSGSGSPLHF. The chain carries TRBV15 and TRBJ1-6, with no clear D. Germline V gives CDR1 LNHNV, CDR2 YYDKDF (reference sequence). The ends were cut back, 1 base at V and 10 bases at J, with 14 bases in the middle. The CDR3 sequence is 15 residues long.

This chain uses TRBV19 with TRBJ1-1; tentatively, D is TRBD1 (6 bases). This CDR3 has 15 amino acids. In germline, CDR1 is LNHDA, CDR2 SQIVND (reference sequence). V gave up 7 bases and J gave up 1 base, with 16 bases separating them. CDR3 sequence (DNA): TGTGCCAGTACCGAGGGTACGGGGGCGAACACTGAAGCTTTCTTT. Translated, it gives CASTEGTGANTEAFF.

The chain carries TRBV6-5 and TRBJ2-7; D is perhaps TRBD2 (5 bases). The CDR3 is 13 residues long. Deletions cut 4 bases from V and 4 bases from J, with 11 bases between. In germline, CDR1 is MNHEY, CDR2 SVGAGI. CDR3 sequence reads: CASSLRGNYEQYF. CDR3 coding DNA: TGTGCCAGCAGTTTAAGAGGGAATTACGAGCAGTACTTC.

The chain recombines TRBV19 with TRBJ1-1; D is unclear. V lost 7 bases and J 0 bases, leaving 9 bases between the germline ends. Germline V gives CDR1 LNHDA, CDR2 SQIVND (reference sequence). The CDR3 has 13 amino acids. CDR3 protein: CASNQLVNTEAFF. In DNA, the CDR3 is TGTGCCAGTAACCAATTGGTGAACACTGAAGCTTTCTTT.

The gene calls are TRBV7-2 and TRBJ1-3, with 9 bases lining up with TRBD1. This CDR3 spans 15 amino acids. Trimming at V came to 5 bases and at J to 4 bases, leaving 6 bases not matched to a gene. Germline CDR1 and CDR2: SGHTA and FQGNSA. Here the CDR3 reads CASSQNRGRGNTIYF. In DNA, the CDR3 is TGTGCCAGCAGCCAGAACAGGGGGCGAGGAAACACCATATATTTT.

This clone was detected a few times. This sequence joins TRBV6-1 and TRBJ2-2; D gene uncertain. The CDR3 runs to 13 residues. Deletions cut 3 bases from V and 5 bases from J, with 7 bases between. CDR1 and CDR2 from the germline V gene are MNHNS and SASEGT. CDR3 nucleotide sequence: TGTGCCAGCAGTGAGTGGCGAACCGGGGAGCTGTTTTTT. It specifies CASSEWRTGELFF.

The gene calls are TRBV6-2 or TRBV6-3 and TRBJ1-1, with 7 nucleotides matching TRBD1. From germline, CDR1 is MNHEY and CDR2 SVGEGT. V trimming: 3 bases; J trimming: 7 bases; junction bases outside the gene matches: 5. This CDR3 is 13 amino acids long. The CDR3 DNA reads TGTGCCAGCAGTTATGGGGGACAGTATGAAGCTTTCTTT. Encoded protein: CASSYGGQYEAFF.

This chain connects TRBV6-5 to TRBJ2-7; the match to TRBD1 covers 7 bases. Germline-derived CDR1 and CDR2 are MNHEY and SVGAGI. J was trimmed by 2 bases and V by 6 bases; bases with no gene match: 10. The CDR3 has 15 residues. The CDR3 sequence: CASSPGQASPYEQYF. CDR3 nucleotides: TGTGCCAGCAGCCCCGGACAGGCGAGCCCCTACGAGCAGTACTTC.

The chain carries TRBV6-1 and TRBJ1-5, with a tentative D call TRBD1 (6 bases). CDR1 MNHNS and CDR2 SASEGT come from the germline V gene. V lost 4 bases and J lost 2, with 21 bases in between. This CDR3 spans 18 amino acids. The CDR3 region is CASSAYPLQGGGNQPQHF. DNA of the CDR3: TGTGCCAGCAGTGCGTACCCTTTACAGGGCGGGGGCAATCAGCCCCAGCATTTT.

Here the CDR3 reads CASSQEGRNEQFF. DNA of the CDR3: TGTGCCAGCAGCCAAGAGGGCAGGAATGAGCAGTTCTTC. This chain connects TRBV14 to TRBJ2-1; D is unresolved. V gave up 0 bases and J gave up 7 bases, with 7 bases separating them. Germline CDR1 and CDR2: SGHDN and FVKESK. This CDR3 is built from 13 residues.

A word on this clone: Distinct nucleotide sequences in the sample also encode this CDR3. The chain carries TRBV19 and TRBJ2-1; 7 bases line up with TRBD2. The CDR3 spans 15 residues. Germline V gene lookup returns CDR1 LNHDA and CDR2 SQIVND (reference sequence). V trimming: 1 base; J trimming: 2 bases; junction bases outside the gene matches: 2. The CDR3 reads CASSIGGGTYNEQFF. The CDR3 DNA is TGTGCCAGTAGTATAGGCGGGGGAACCTACAATGAGCAGTTCTTC.

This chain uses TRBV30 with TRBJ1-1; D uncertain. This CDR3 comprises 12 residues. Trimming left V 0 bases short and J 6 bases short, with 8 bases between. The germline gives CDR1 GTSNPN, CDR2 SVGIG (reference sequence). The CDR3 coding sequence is TGTGCCTGGAGTGTGTCAGGCTCTGAAGCTTTCTTT. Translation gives CAWSVSGSEAFF.

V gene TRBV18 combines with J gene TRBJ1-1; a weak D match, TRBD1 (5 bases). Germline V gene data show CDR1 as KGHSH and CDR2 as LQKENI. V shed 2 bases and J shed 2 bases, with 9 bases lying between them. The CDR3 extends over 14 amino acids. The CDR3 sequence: CASSPGALNTEAFF. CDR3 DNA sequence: TGTGCCAGCTCACCAGGGGCACTTAACACTGAAGCTTTCTTT.

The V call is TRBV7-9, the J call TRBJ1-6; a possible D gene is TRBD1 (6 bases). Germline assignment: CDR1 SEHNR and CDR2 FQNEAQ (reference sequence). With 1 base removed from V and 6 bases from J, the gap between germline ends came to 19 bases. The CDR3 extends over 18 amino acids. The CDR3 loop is CASSLGHWEGQFNSPLHF. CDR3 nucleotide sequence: TGTGCCAGCAGCTTAGGTCACTGGGAAGGACAGTTTAATTCACCCCTCCACTTT.

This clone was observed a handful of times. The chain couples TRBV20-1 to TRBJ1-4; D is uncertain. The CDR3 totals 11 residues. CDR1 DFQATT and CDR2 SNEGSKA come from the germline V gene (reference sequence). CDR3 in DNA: TGCAGGGCAGATTTTAATGAAAAACTGTTTTTT. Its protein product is CRADFNEKLFF.

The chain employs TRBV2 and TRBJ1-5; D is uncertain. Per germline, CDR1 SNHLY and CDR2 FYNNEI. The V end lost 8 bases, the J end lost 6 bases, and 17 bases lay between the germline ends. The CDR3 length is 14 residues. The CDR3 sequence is CASGTGIYIQPQHF. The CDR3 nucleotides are TGTGCCAGCGGCACCGGGATATACATTCAGCCCCAGCATTTT.

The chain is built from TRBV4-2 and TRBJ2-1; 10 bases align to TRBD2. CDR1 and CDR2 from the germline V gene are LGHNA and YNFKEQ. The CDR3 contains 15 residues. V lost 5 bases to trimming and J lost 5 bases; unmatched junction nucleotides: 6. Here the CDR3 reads CASSTRTSGDNEQFF. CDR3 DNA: TGTGCCAGCAGCACCAGGACTAGCGGAGACAATGAGCAGTTCTTC.

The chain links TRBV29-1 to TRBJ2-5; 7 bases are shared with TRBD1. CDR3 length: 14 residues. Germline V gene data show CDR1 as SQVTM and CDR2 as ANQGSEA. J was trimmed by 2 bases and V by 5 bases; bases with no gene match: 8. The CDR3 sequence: CSVSTGALQETQYF. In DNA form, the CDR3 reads TGCAGCGTTTCAACAGGGGCCTTACAAGAGACCCAGTACTTC.

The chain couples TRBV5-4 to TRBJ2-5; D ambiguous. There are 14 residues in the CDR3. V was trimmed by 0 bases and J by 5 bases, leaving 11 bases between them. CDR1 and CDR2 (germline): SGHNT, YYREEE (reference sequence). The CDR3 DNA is TGTGCCAGCAGCTTGGATAGCAGCTCGGAGACCCAGTACTTC. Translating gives CASSLDSSSETQYF.